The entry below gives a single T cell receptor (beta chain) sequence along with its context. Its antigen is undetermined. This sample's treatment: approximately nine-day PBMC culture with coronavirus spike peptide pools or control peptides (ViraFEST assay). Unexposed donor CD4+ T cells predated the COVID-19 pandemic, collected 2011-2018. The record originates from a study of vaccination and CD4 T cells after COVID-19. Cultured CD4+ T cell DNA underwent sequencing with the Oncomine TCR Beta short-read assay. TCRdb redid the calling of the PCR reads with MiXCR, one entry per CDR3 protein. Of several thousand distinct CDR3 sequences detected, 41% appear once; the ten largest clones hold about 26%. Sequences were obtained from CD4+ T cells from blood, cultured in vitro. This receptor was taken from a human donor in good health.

This CDR3 is CAIRSSGGTYEQYF. CDR3 bases: TGTGCCATCAGGTCTAGCGGGGGAACCTACGAGCAGTACTTC. The V and J genes are TRBV10-3 and TRBJ2-7; 10 positions agree with TRBD2. The germline CDR1 and CDR2 sequences are ENHRY and SYGVKD. The J segment lost 2 bases and the V segment lost 6 bases, leaving 4 bases of the junction unmatched. CDR3 size: 14 residues.